This T cell receptor beta chain was recovered during a study of OX40 agonist ivuxolimab in advanced cancers. At the level of the study: Six ivuxolimab dose levels, 0.01 to 10 mg/kg, were given intravenously every 2 weeks. Aged 23 to 79 with a mean of around 60 years, they were less than 90% male. Past anti-PD-1, anti-PD-L1 or anti-CTLA-4 therapy was accepted, and 40% had received some.

Notes on the study in general: Circulating CD4+ and CD8+ T cells showed clonal expansion by week 6 at 0.1 to 3.0 mg/kg.

Details on this clone: What it recognizes is unknown.

Assay: immunoSEQ multiplex PCR; the TCRdb copy retains only in-frame clones and omits some. The sample has 25,000 to 30,000 clones, approximately 80% seen once. This receptor was taken from an adult with an advanced solid tumor such as melanoma, head and neck, liver or kidney cancer. The sample was CD4+ or CD8+ T cells sorted from blood, taken in a trial of the OX40 agonist ivuxolimab.

CDR3 sequence: CASSGTGNGYTF. CDR3 nucleotides: TGTGCCAGCAGCGGGACAGGGAATGGCTACACCTTC. The gene calls are TRBV5-4 and TRBJ1-2, with TRBD1 matching 9 bases. Per the germline V gene, CDR1 is SGHNT and CDR2 is YYREEE (reference sequence). V was pared by 4 bases and J by 6 bases, with 1 base of the junction left unmatched. This CDR3 has 12 residues.